One sample yielded the 9 T cell receptor beta chains listed below, sequenced in a study of cytomegalovirus exposure and HLA in healthy donors. Amplification used 60 Vbeta primers and 13 Jbeta primers. Only in-frame clones appear in the TCRdb table, and some are missing; sequencing was by immunoSEQ multiplex PCR. The data contain under 200,000 clones, approximately 82% of them singletons. The sample taken for sequencing was PBMCs. These receptors were taken from a male donor in good health and CMV-seropositive.

CDR3 DNA sequence: TGTGCCAGCAGTAGGGACAGGGTGTGGACAGATACGCAGTATTTT. It codes for CASSRDRVWTDTQYF. V usage is TRBV6-5 and J usage is TRBJ2-3; TRBD1 aligns across 9 bases. This CDR3 has 15 amino acids. From germline, CDR1 is MNHEY and CDR2 SVGAGI. Germline trimming cut 5 bases from V and 3 bases from J; bases unmatched to any gene: 6.

The rearrangement links TRBV9 to TRBJ2-1; perhaps TRBD2 as D (6 bases). Per germline, CDR1 SGDLS and CDR2 YYNGEE. V lost 4 bases and J 10 bases, leaving 21 bases between the germline ends. This CDR3 is built from 15 residues. CDR3 residues: CASSPRTRSAGEQFF. CDR3 in DNA: TGTGCCAGCAGCCCCCGGACTCGATCGGCGGGGGAGCAGTTCTTC.

The count of this clone is one. A read error may account for a junction end that differs from germline. The V gene is TRBV6-4, the J gene TRBJ1-1, with 9 bases fitting TRBD1. There are 14 residues in the CDR3. CDR1 and CDR2 from the germline V gene are MRHNA and SNTAGT. CDR3 DNA: TGTGCCAGCAGACCCGGACAGGGGAACCCTGAAGCTTTCTTT. Amino acids: CASRPGQGNPEAFF.

This clone appeared a few times. CDR3 residues: CTTLLGAGAESYNEQFF. CDR3 DNA sequence: TGCACCACCCTACTCGGAGCGGGAGCTGAGTCCTACAATGAGCAGTTCTTC. The chain carries TRBV1 and TRBJ2-1; TRBD2 is the table's D call, not checked against the DNA. TRBV1 is deemed a pseudogene. CDR3 length: 17 residues.

The V call is TRBV14, the J call TRBJ2-7; tentatively, D is TRBD1 (6 bases). From germline, CDR1 is SGHDN and CDR2 FVKESK. The CDR3 runs to 15 residues. The V end lost 0 bases, the J end lost 4 bases, and 13 bases lay between the germline ends. DNA of the CDR3: TGTGCCAGCAGCCAAGAACGAGACAGGAGATACGAGCAGTACTTC. Amino acids: CASSQERDRRYEQYF.

About this clone: The junction departs from the called germline gene at one end, perhaps through a read error. The rearrangement joins TRBV15 to TRBJ2-6; 10 bases align to TRBD1. The CDR3 has 17 amino acids. The germline V gene encodes CDR1 LNHNV and CDR2 YYDKDF (reference sequence). CDR3 nucleotides: TGTGCCACCAGCCGGGACAGGGGAATCTCTGGGGCCAACGGCCTGACTTTC. This codes for CATSRDRGISGANGLTF.

The V call is TRBV18, the J call TRBJ1-1, with D uncertain. Germline CDR1 and CDR2: KGHSH and LQKENI. Trimming took off 3 bases at V and 2 bases at J, with 16 bases between the two ends. The CDR3 length is 16 residues. In nucleotides, the CDR3 is TGTGCCAGCTCACCCATGGAACAGTCGACCAACACTGAAGCTTTCTTT. Protein product: CASSPMEQSTNTEAFF.

The chain carries TRBV7-2 and TRBJ1-2; 7 bases line up with TRBD1. CDR1 SGHTA and CDR2 FQGNSA come from the germline V gene. This CDR3 has 15 residues. After removal of 1 base from V and 4 bases from J, the junction contained 6 bases not matched to a gene. CDR3 amino acids: CASSLGRGQVYGYTF. For the CDR3, the DNA is TGTGCCAGCAGCTTAGGAAGGGGGCAGGTCTATGGCTACACCTTC. Full variable domain (rest looked up from reference TRBV7-2 and TRBJ1-2): GAGVSQSPSNKVTEKGKDVELRCDPISGHTALYWYRQSLGQGLEFLIYFQGNSAPDKSGLPSDRFSAERTGGSVSTLTIQRTQQEDSAVYLCASSLGRGQVYGYTFGSGTRLTVV.

The chain carries TRBV5-1 and TRBJ1-2; D unclear. CDR3 length: 15 amino acids. Between the trimmed V and J ends, which lost 2 bases and 8 bases, there was a span of 19 bases. Germline values: CDR1 SGHRS, CDR2 YFSETQ. CDR3 DNA: TGCGCCAGCAGCTTAAGAGTTGGTGGTTCGGGAGGCTACACCTTC. Amino acids: CASSLRVGGSGGYTF. Combining the CDR3 with reference TRBV5-1 and TRBJ1-2 gives the whole variable domain KAGVTQTPRYLIKTRGQQVTLSCSPISGHRSVSWYQQTPGQGLQFLFEYFSETQRNKGNFPGRFSGRQFSNSRSEMNVSTLELGDSALYLCASSLRVGGSGGYTFGSGTRLTVV.